The rows below give T cell receptor beta chains drawn from one sample of a study of blood T cells in healthy people across ages. TCRdb itself ran the 5' RACE reads through MiXCR, one entry per CDR3 protein. The sample lists about 780,000 distinct CDR3 sequences, more than 35% occurring once. The source material was blood. These receptors were taken from an elderly man in good health. Both conserved end residues are part of each CDR3. D genes are given only for firm matches. Size is omitted from some rows. Given values are once, few, many or a class for expanded clones.

V gene	D gene	clone size	J gene	CDR3 protein	CDR3 DNA
TRBV24-1	-	few	TRBJ2-3	CATSARTLGTDTQYF	TGTGCCACCAGTGCCCGGACCCTCGGCACAGATACGCAGTATTTT
TRBV7-8	-	-	TRBJ2-1	CASSPWGGSSYKEQFF	TGTGCCAGCAGCCCGTGGGGCGGTAGCTCCTACAAGGAGCAGTTTTTC
TRBV5-1	-	-	TRBJ1-2	CASSRVDRFNYGYTF	TGCGCCAGCAGCCGGGTAGATCGGTTCAATTATGGCTACACCTTC
TRBV6-5	TRBD1	few	TRBJ1-6	CASSYSTGRRSPLHF	TGTGCCAGCAGTTACTCGACAGGGAGAAGGTCACCCCTCCACTTT
TRBV20-1	TRBD2	few	TRBJ2-1	CSARTTSGYNEQFF	TGCAGTGCTAGAACGACTAGCGGCTACAATGAGCAGTTCTTC
TRBV5-1	-	many	TRBJ1-4	CASSSLRREPTNEKLFF	TGCGCCAGCAGCTCCTTACGCCGAGAGCCAACTAATGAAAAACTGTTTTTT
TRBV27	-	-	TRBJ1-6	CASSGQIRGSPLHF	TGTGCCAGCAGTGGACAGATACGGGGCTCACCCCTCCACTTT
TRBV27	-	many	TRBJ2-7	CASRPQSGTKDYEQYF	TGTGCCAGCAGACCCCAATCCGGGACAAAAGACTACGAGCAGTACTTC
TRBV9	TRBD2	-	TRBJ2-1	CASSVDGGGKQFF	TGTGCCAGCAGCGTAGACGGGGGAGGGAAGCAGTTCTTC
TRBV20-1	-	-	TRBJ1-5	CSARDGSNPASNQPQHF	TGCAGTGCTAGAGATGGGTCGAATCCCGCAAGCAATCAGCCCCAGCATTTT
TRBV5-1	TRBD1	few	TRBJ2-1	CASSLGQGYYNEQFF	TGCGCCAGCAGCTTGGGACAGGGGTACTACAATGAGCAGTTCTTC
TRBV7-3	TRBD2	few	TRBJ2-5	CASSPQGLVGETQYF	TGTGCCAGCAGCCCGCAGGGACTAGTTGGGGAGACCCAGTACTTC
TRBV5-1	TRBD1	-	TRBJ2-7	CANSVVAGGGEQYF	TGCGCCAACAGCGTGGTGGCAGGGGGCGGCGAGCAGTACTTC
TRBV27	TRBD1	-	TRBJ2-2	CASSLLGQGNTGELFF	TGTGCCAGTAGTTTACTCGGACAGGGCAACACCGGGGAGCTGTTTTTT
TRBV10-3	-	few	TRBJ2-5	CAITAGEWETQYF	TGTGCCATCACCGCAGGGGAGTGGGAGACCCAGTACTTC
TRBV10-3	TRBD2	few	TRBJ2-5	CAIRGGLAGENEQYF	TGTGCCATCAGGGGGGGACTAGCGGGAGAGAATGAGCAGTACTTC
TRBV20-1	TRBD2	few	TRBJ2-3	CSARDWREGHSRDTQYF	TGCAGTGCTAGAGATTGGCGGGAGGGCCATTCGAGAGATACGCAGTATTTT
TRBV6-6	TRBD1	few	TRBJ2-3	CASSYSAPDRGGDTQYF	TGTGCCAGCAGTTACTCAGCCCCGGACAGGGGAGGCGATACGCAGTATTTT
TRBV3-1	-	few	TRBJ2-3	CASSQETAALYDTQYF	TGTGCCAGCAGCCAAGAGACAGCCGCCCTCTACGATACGCAGTATTTT
TRBV9	-	few	TRBJ2-7	CASSARSEESEQYF	TGTGCCAGCAGCGCCCGCTCAGAGGAGAGTGAGCAGTACTTC
TRBV6-1	-	-	TRBJ1-4	CASRSPGTHNEKLFF	TGTGCCAGCAGGTCCCCCGGGACCCATAATGAAAAACTGTTTTTT
TRBV29-1	-	-	TRBJ2-5	CSVGGNKETQYF	TGCAGCGTTGGGGGAAATAAAGAGACCCAGTACTTC
TRBV4-1	TRBD2	-	TRBJ2-7	CASSQGLAGTISYEQYF	TGCGCCAGCAGCCAAGGACTAGCGGGAACAATTTCCTACGAGCAGTACTTC
TRBV5-1	TRBD2	-	TRBJ2-2	CASSPRSTSGTGELFF	TGCGCCAGCAGCCCACGATCGACTAGCGGGACCGGGGAGCTGTTTTTT
TRBV20-1	-	-	TRBJ1-5	CSAREQVGQPQHF	TGCAGTGCTAGAGAACAGGTGGGGCAGCCCCAGCATTTT
TRBV10-1	TRBD2	many	TRBJ2-4	CASSASGGPNIQYF	TGCGCCAGCAGTGCCTCGGGAGGTCCAAACATTCAGTACTTC
TRBV4-2	-	few	TRBJ1-2	CASSQERITPVSGYTF	TGTGCCAGCAGCCAAGAAAGAATTACCCCAGTCAGTGGCTACACCTTC
TRBV9	-	-	TRBJ2-2	CASSPRRGKNTGELFF	TGTGCCAGCAGCCCCCGCCGCGGGAAGAACACCGGGGAGCTGTTTTTT
TRBV20-1	-	-	TRBJ1-4	CSARDVRFNKKLFF	TGCAGTGCTAGGGATGTTAGATTTAATAAAAAACTGTTTTTT
TRBV20-1	-	-	TRBJ2-3	CSAQDHTDTQYF	TGCAGTGCCCAAGACCACACAGATACGCAGTATTTT
TRBV7-2	TRBD1	-	TRBJ1-3	CASSARQGLPGNTIYF	TGTGCCAGCAGCGCGCGACAGGGCCTGCCTGGAAACACCATATATTTT
TRBV5-6	-	few	TRBJ2-4	CASSLLTSRAKNIQYF	TGTGCCAGCAGCTTGCTGACGAGTAGGGCCAAAAACATTCAGTACTTC
TRBV9	TRBD2	-	TRBJ2-1	CASSPRLAGATSSYNEQFF	TGTGCCAGCAGCCCCCGACTAGCGGGAGCGACGAGCTCCTACAATGAGCAGTTCTTC
TRBV4-2	TRBD2	-	TRBJ2-1	CASSQVGAGGIYNEQFF	TGTGCCAGCAGCCAAGTCGGAGCGGGAGGTATCTACAATGAGCAGTTCTTC
TRBV5-1	TRBD2	many	TRBJ2-1	CASSLAGAIGNEQFF	TGCGCCAGCAGCTTAGCGGGAGCAATAGGCAATGAGCAGTTCTTC
TRBV12-3/TRBV12-4	-	many	TRBJ2-3	CASSSHVGGTTPDTQYF	TGTGCCAGCAGTTCTCACGTCGGCGGGACCACCCCAGATACGCAGTATTTT
TRBV20-1	-	few	TRBJ2-3	CSARWGTDTQYF	TGCAGTGCTAGATGGGGCACAGATACGCAGTATTTT
TRBV6-5	TRBD2	-	TRBJ2-7	CASSSDSAGGPYEQYF	TGTGCCAGCAGCTCCGACTCGGCGGGAGGGCCATACGAGCAGTACTTC
TRBV7-2	TRBD1	-	TRBJ2-1	CASSLGTGRYNEQFF	TGTGCCAGCAGCTTGGGGACAGGGCGCTACAATGAGCAGTTCTTC
TRBV7-8	-	few	TRBJ2-3	CASSLARLTDTQYF	TGTGCCAGCAGCTTAGCCCGACTGACAGATACGCAGTATTTT
TRBV28	TRBD1	-	TRBJ1-2	CASSLDRGGYGYTF	TGTGCCAGCAGTTTAGACAGGGGTGGCTATGGCTACACCTTC
TRBV29-1	-	few	TRBJ1-1	CSSSSSGNTEAFF	TGCAGCTCCTCAAGTTCGGGGAACACTGAAGCTTTCTTT
TRBV12-3/TRBV12-4	TRBD1	-	TRBJ2-3	CASSAPRQGRYTQYF	TGTGCCAGCAGTGCCCCGCGACAGGGTCGATATACGCAGTATTTT
TRBV7-2	-	few	TRBJ2-1	CASKGGLILAYNEQFF	TGTGCCTCCAAAGGTGGTCTGATCCTTGCCTACAATGAGCAGTTCTTC
TRBV30	-	-	TRBJ2-7	CAWSVSLTYEQYF	TGTGCCTGGAGTGTATCCCTTACCTACGAGCAGTACTTC
TRBV6-4	TRBD1	-	TRBJ1-5	CASSERDSDSNQPQHF	TGTGCCAGCAGTGAACGGGACAGCGATAGCAATCAGCCCCAGCATTTT
TRBV29-1	-	-	TRBJ2-3	CSTGGGAGTDTQYF	TGCAGCACCGGAGGTGGAGCAGGTACAGATACGCAGTATTTT
TRBV6-5	-	few	TRBJ2-7	CASSYTSPDRNTYEQYF	TGTGCCAGCAGTTACACAAGCCCTGACAGGAATACTTACGAGCAGTACTTC
TRBV7-2	TRBD2	-	TRBJ2-1	CASSSGTSRDEQFF	TGTGCCAGCAGCTCCGGGACTAGCCGGGATGAGCAGTTCTTC
TRBV7-2	TRBD2	few	TRBJ2-3	CASSLTGGGTDTQYF	TGTGCCAGCAGCCTTACGGGAGGGGGCACAGATACGCAGTATTTT
TRBV6-6	TRBD1	many	TRBJ2-3	CASSYPGQGAYTQYF	TGTGCCAGCAGTTACCCCGGACAGGGGGCATATACGCAGTATTTT
TRBV5-1	-	many	TRBJ1-1	CASSLEGNEAFF	TGCGCCAGCAGCTTGGAAGGGAATGAAGCTTTCTTT
TRBV4-2	-	-	TRBJ2-1	CASSQVGTRGPEFF	TGTGCCAGCAGCCAAGTGGGGACAAGAGGCCCCGAGTTCTTC